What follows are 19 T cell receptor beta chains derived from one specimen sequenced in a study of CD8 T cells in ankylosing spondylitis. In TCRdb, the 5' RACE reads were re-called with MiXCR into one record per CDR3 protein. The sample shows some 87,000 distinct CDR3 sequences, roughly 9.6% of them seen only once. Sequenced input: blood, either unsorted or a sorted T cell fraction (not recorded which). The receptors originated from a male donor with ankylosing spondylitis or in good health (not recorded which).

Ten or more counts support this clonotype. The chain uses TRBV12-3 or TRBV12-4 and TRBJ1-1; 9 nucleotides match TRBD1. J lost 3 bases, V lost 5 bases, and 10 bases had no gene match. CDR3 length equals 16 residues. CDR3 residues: CASSSNRGRPDTEAFF. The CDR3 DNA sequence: TGTGCCAGCAGTAGTAACAGGGGGCGCCCGGACACTGAAGCTTTCTTT.

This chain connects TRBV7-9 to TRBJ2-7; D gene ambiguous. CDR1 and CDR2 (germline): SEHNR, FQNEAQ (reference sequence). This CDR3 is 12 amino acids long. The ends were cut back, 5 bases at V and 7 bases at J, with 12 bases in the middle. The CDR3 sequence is CASSPGRLEQYF. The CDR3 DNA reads TGTGCCAGCAGCCCGGGCCGTTTGGAGCAGTACTTC.

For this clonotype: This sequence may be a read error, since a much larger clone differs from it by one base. The CDR3 region is CASSLRGVKDNEQFF. DNA of the CDR3: TGCGCCAGCAGCTTGAGGGGGGTCAAAGACAATGAGCAGTTCTTC. The chain employs TRBV5-1 and TRBJ2-1; D tentatively fits TRBD1 or TRBD2 (6 bases each). This CDR3 contains 15 residues. The V end lost 1 base, the J end lost 5 bases, and 13 bases lay between the germline ends. Germline lookup yields CDR1 SGHRS and CDR2 YFSETQ.

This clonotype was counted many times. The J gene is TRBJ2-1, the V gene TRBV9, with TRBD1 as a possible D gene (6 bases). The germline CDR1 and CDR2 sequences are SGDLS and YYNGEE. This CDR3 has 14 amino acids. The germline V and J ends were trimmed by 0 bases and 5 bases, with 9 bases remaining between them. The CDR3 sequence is CASSVAGVNNEQFF. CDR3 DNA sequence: TGTGCCAGCAGCGTAGCAGGGGTGAACAATGAGCAGTTCTTC. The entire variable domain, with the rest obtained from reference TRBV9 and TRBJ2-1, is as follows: DSGVTQTPKHLITATGQRVTLRCSPRSGDLSVYWYQQSLDQGLQFLIQYYNGEERAKGNILERFSAQQFPDLHSELNLSSLELGDSALYFCASSVAGVNNEQFFGPGTRLTVL.

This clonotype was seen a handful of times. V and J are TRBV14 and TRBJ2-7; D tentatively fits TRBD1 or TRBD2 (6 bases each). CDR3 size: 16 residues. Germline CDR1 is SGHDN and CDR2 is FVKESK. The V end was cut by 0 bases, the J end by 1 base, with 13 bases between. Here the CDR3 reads CASSQDADSGSYEQYF. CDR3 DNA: TGTGCCAGCAGCCAAGATGCGGACAGCGGGTCCTACGAGCAGTACTTC.

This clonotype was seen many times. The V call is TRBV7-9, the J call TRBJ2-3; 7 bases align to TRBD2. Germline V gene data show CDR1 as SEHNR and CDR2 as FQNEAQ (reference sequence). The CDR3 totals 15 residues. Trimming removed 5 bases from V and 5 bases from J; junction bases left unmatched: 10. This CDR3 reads CASSRTGRGLDTQYF. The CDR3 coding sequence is TGTGCCAGCAGCAGGACGGGGAGGGGATTAGATACGCAGTATTTT.

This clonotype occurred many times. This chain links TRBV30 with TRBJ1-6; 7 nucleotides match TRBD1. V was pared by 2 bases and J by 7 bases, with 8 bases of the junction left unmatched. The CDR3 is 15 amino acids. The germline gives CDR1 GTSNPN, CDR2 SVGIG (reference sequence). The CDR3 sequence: CAWSWSGRGNSPLHF. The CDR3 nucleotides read TGTGCCTGGAGTTGGTCCGGCAGGGGGAATTCACCCCTCCACTTT. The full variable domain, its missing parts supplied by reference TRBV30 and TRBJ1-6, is SQTIHQWPATLVQPVGSPLSLECTVEGTSNPNLYWYRQAAGRGLQLLFYSVGIGQISSEVPQNLSASRPQDRQFILSSKKLLLSDSGFYLCAWSWSGRGNSPLHFGNGTRLTVT.

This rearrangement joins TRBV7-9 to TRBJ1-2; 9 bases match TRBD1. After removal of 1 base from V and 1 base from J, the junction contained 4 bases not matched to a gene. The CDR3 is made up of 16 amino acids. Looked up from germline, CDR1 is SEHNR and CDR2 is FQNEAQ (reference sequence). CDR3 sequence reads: CASSLGTGVDNYGYTF. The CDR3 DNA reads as TGTGCCAGCAGCTTAGGGACAGGGGTTGATAACTATGGCTACACCTTC.

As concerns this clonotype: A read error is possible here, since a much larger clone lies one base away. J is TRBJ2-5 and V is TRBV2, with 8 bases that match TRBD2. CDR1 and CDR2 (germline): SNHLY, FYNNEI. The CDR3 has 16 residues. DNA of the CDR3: TGTGCCAACAGTGACCCCGGGACTAGAGTTGTGAAGACCCAGTACTTC. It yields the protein CANSDPGTRVVKTQYF.

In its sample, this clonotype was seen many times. CDR3 DNA sequence: TGCGCCAGCAGCTTGGCCCTCGGTTCCTACGAGCAGTACTTC. Its translation is CASSLALGSYEQYF. The rearrangement links TRBV5-1 to TRBJ2-7; no reliable D call. The CDR3 loop spans 14 amino acids. The germline V gene encodes CDR1 SGHRS and CDR2 YFSETQ. Trimming cost V 0 bases and J 1 base, with 8 bases left between them.

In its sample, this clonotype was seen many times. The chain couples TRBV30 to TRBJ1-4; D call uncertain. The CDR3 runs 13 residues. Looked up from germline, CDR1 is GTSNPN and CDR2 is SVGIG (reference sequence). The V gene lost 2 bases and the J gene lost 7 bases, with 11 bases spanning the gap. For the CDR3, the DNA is TGTGCCTGGAGTTTGGGATGGGCTGAAAAACTGTTTTTT. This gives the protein CAWSLGWAEKLFF.

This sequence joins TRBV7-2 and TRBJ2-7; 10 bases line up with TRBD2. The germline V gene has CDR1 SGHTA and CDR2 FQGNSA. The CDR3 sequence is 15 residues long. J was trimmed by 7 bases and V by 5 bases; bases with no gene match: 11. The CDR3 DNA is TGTGCCAGCAGCATCCATAGCGGGGGGATTGAAGAGCAGTACTTC. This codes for CASSIHSGGIEEQYF.

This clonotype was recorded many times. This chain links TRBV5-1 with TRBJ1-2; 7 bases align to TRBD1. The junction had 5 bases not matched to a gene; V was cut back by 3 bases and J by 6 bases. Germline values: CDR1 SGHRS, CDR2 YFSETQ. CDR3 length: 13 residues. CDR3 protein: CASSWIGGNGYTF. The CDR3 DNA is TGCGCCAGCAGCTGGATAGGGGGCAATGGCTACACCTTC.

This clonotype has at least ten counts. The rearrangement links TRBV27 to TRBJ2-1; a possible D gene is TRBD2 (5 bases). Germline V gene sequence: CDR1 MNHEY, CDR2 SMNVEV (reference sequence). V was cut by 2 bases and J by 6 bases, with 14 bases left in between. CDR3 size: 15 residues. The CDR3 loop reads CASSLLPSIGNEQFF. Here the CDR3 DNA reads TGTGCCAGCAGTTTACTCCCTAGCATCGGCAATGAGCAGTTCTTC.

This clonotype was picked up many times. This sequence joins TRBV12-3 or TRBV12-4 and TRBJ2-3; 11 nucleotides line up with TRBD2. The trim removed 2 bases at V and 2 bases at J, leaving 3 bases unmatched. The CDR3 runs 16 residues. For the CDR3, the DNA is TGTGCCAGCAGTTTAATAGCGGGGGGGCCCACAGATACGCAGTATTTT. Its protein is CASSLIAGGPTDTQYF.

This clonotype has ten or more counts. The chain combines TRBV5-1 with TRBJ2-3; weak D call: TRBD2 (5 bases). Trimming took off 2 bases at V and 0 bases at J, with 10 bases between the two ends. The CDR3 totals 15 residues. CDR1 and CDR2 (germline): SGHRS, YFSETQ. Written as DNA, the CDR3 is TGCGCCAGCAGCTTCCTCCGAGGGAGCACAGATACGCAGTATTTT. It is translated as CASSFLRGSTDTQYF.

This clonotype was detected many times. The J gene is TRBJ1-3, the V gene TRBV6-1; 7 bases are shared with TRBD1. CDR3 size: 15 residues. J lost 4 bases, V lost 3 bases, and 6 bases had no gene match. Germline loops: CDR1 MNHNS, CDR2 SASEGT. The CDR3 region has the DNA TGTGCCAGCAGTGACCAGACAGGGTTCGGAAACACCATATATTTT. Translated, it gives CASSDQTGFGNTIYF.

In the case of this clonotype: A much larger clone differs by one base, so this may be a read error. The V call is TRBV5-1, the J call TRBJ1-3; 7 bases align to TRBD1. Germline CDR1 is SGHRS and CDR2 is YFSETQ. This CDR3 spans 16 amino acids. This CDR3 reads CASSLSGTDSGNTKYF. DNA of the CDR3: TGCGCCAGCAGCTTAAGCGGGACAGACTCTGGAAACACCAAATATTTT.

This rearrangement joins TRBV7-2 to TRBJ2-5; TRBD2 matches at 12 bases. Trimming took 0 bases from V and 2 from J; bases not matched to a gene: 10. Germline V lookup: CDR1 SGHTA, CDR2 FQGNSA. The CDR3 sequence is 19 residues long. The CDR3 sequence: CASSLALAGGPSIQETQYF. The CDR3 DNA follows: TGTGCCAGCAGCTTAGCACTAGCGGGGGGTCCCTCGATACAAGAGACCCAGTACTTC.